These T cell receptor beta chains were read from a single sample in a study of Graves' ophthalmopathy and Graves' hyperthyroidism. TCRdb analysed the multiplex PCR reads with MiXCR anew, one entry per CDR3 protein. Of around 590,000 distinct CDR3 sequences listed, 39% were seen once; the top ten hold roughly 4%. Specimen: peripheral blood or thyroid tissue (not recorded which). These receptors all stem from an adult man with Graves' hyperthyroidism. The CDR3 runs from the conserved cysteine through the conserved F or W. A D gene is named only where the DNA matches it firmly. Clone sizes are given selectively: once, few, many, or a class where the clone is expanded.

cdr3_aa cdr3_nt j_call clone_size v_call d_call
CSARDGLRGRVTYAEAFF TGCAGTGCTAGAGATGGGCTACGGGGGCGGGTCACGTACGCTGAAGCTTTCTTT TRBJ1-1 many TRBV20-1 NA
CASSDSRGPGANVLTF TGTGCCAGCAGTGATTCCAGGGGGCCTGGGGCCAACGTCCTGACTTTC TRBJ2-6 many TRBV2 TRBD1
CASSLLGRGQGYTF TGTGCCAGCAGCTTACTTGGCAGGGGGCAAGGCTACACCTTC TRBJ1-2 NA TRBV7-8 TRBD1
CASSSRRDLYGYTF TGTGCCAGCAGCTCGCGAAGGGACCTTTATGGCTACACCTTC TRBJ1-2 many TRBV5-6 NA
CASSQDEVLARGDMNQETQYF TGTGCCAGCAGCCAAGATGAGGTCCTCGCCCGTGGGGACATGAATCAAGAGACCCAGTACTTC TRBJ2-5 NA TRBV7-8 NA
CASSIGQTIINEKLFF TGTGCCAGTAGTATTGGACAGACGATTATTAATGAAAAACTGTTTTTT TRBJ1-4 many TRBV19 NA
CASSQRDRGEKLFF TGTGCCAGCAGCCAACGGGACAGGGGAGAAAAACTGTTTTTT TRBJ1-4 few TRBV3-1 TRBD1
CASSQKGFTDTQYF TGTGCCAGCAGCCAGAAGGGGTTCACAGATACGCAGTATTTT TRBJ2-3 few TRBV7-3 NA
CASSSEFSSPLHF TGTGCCAGCAGCTCCGAATTTTCCTCACCCCTCCACTTT TRBJ1-6 many TRBV7-2 NA
CASSPGTGGDTQYF TGTGCCAGCAGTCCAGGGACAGGGGGGGATACGCAGTATTTT TRBJ2-3 NA TRBV12-3/TRBV12-4 TRBD1
CASSLQRLAGGYTGELFF TGTGCCAGCAGCTTACAGAGACTAGCGGGGGGCTACACCGGGGAGCTGTTTTTT TRBJ2-2 NA TRBV7-8 TRBD2
CAASSQGRGPNSPLHF TGTGCCGCCAGCAGCCAAGGCAGGGGCCCTAATTCACCCCTCCACTTT TRBJ1-6 NA TRBV15 NA
CASSLQGFSYEQYF TGTGCCAGCAGTCTACAGGGGTTCTCCTACGAGCAGTACTTC TRBJ2-7 few TRBV12-3/TRBV12-4 TRBD1
CATATSVLMNTEAFF TGTGCCACGGCAACATCTGTACTTATGAACACTGAAGCTTTCTTT TRBJ1-1 many TRBV24-1 NA
CASSYSIRGSSYNSPLHF TGTGCCAGCAGTTACTCGATCCGAGGGAGCTCCTATAATTCACCCCTCCACTTT TRBJ1-6 few TRBV6-5 NA
CASSEWGNTEAFF TGTGCCAGCAGTGAATGGGGGAACACTGAAGCTTTCTTT TRBJ1-1 many TRBV6-1 NA
CSVGVGNVLTF TGCAGCGTTGGTGTGGGCAACGTCCTGACTTTC TRBJ2-6 NA TRBV29-1 NA
CASSLEDPGRADVNTEAFF TGCGCCAGCAGCTTGGAAGACCCGGGACGGGCCGATGTTAACACTGAAGCTTTCTTT TRBJ1-1 NA TRBV5-1 NA
CASSPYSGQRDLYEQYF TGTGCCAGCAGCCCCTACTCGGGACAGAGAGACCTCTACGAGCAGTACTTC TRBJ2-7 NA TRBV5-8 TRBD1
CSVEDRQGEETQYF TGCAGCGTTGAAGATCGACAGGGGGAAGAGACCCAGTACTTC TRBJ2-5 many TRBV29-1 TRBD1
CSAGTGRSGNSPLHF TGCAGTGCTGGCACCGGACGGTCGGGTAATTCACCCCTCCACTTT TRBJ1-6 NA TRBV20-1 NA
CASSEGSRGYTF TGTGCCAGCAGCGAAGGGAGTCGCGGCTACACCTTC TRBJ1-2 few TRBV9 NA
CSAPGTSGERATDTQYF TGCAGTGCTCCTGGGACTAGCGGGGAAAGGGCCACCGATACGCAGTATTTT TRBJ2-3 few TRBV20-1 TRBD2
CASSGTGGVYGYTF TGTGCCAGCAGCGGGACAGGGGGCGTCTATGGCTACACCTTC TRBJ1-2 once TRBV2 TRBD1
CSSLRGQGFPEAFF TGCAGCAGTTTAAGGGGACAGGGCTTTCCTGAAGCTTTCTTT TRBJ1-1 NA TRBV29-1 TRBD1
CASSLAFSTDTQYF TGTGCCAGCAGCTTAGCGTTTAGCACAGATACGCAGTATTTT TRBJ2-3 NA TRBV7-9 NA
CASSVVDSRAEQYF TGTGCCAGCAGCGTAGTTGACTCCAGAGCCGAGCAGTACTTC TRBJ2-7 many TRBV9 NA
CASRKGTGELFF TGTGCCAGCAGGAAGGGTACCGGGGAGCTGTTTTTT TRBJ2-2 few TRBV7-2 NA
CASSLEGAWTEAFF TGTGCCAGCAGCTTAGAGGGGGCGTGGACTGAAGCTTTCTTT TRBJ1-1 NA TRBV7-9 TRBD1